This paragraph covers one T cell receptor beta chain sequence. This sample stems from a study of cytomegalovirus exposure and HLA in healthy donors. CDR3 length: 11 amino acids. Germline lookup yields CDR1 ENHRY and CDR2 SYGVKD. Between the trimmed V and J ends, which lost 6 bases and 9 bases, there was a span of 9 bases. PCR employed 60 Vbeta and 13 Jbeta primers. TCRdb keeps only in-frame clones here, not all; method: immunoSEQ multiplex PCR. The repertoire holds 100,000 to 130,000 clones, with 77% as singletons. The sequence was collected from a male donor in good health and CMV-seronegative. V gene TRBV10-3 combines with J gene TRBJ2-1, with D possibly TRBD2 on 6 matching bases. Source material: PBMCs. CDR3 bases: TGTGCCATCAGCCCCGGGAGTGAGCAGTTCTTC. It codes for CAISPGSEQFF.